These T cell receptor beta chains were read from a single sample in a study of technical replicates of blood from four donors. Profiled with immunoSEQ multiplex PCR; TCRdb holds only in-frame clones, not every one. The sample holds roughly 85,000 clones; around 94% are singletons and the top ten take 0.2% to 0.3%. The specimen sequenced was T cells isolated from PBMCs. These receptor sequences come from a human donor in good health. Both conserved end residues are part of each CDR3. D genes are given only for firm matches. Clone size is given for some rows only: seen once, a few or many times, or a class if the clone is expanded.

TRBV5-1,TRBJ1-4,.,TRBD1,17,CASSQQGNGYRGEKLFF,TGCGCCAGCAGCCAACAGGGGAACGGTTATCGTGGTGAAAAACTGTTTTTT
TRBV27,TRBJ2-7,once,TRBD2,16,CASSLSSGTSFHEQYF,TGTGCCAGCAGTTTATCGAGCGGGACTAGCTTCCACGAGCAGTACTTC
TRBV6-1,TRBJ1-1,once,.,13,CASSEMGGTEAFF,TGTGCCAGCAGTGAAATGGGGGGCACTGAAGCTTTCTTT
TRBV19,TRBJ1-1,few,.,14,CASINWGRNTEAFF,TGTGCCAGTATTAATTGGGGCCGGAACACTGAAGCTTTCTTT
TRBV21-1,TRBJ2-7,.,.,19,CASSKARTRTHGITYEQYF,TGTGCCAGCAGCAAAGCTAGGACTAGGACCCATGGAATTACCTACGAGCAGTACTTC
TRBV11-3,TRBJ1-1,.,.,14,CASSWGGMNTEAFF,TGTGCCAGCAGCTGGGGGGGAATGAACACTGAAGCTTTCTTT
TRBV7-6,TRBJ2-7,.,TRBD2,16,CASSPGLAGSSYEQYF,TGTGCCAGCAGCCCAGGACTAGCGGGAAGCTCCTACGAGCAGTACTTC
TRBV29-1,TRBJ2-2,.,TRBD1,14,CSVGTGGVPGELFF,TGCAGCGTCGGGACAGGGGGCGTCCCCGGGGAGCTGTTTTTT
TRBV29-1,TRBJ2-6,.,.,14,CSVGQSSGANVLTF,TGCAGCGTTGGACAGAGCTCTGGGGCCAACGTCCTGACTTTC
TRBV6-5,TRBJ1-3,.,.,16,CASSYQSGEFGNTIYF,TGTGCCAGCAGTTACCAATCAGGGGAATTTGGAAACACCATATATTTT
TRBV2,TRBJ2-4,.,.,11,CASWSLGIQYF,TGTGCCAGCTGGAGTTTAGGTATTCAGTACTTC
TRBV5-6,TRBJ2-6,.,.,15,CASSLMGGGANVLTF,TGTGCCAGCAGCTTAATGGGGGGTGGGGCCAACGTCCTGACTTTC
TRBV5-6,TRBJ2-7,.,TRBD1,14,CASSLSGTVHEQYF,TGTGCCAGCAGCTTGTCCGGGACAGTCCACGAGCAGTACTTC
TRBV6-4,TRBJ2-2,.,.,15,CASRRTDSGAGELFF,TGTGCCAGCAGGAGAACCGACTCAGGGGCCGGGGAGCTGTTTTTT
TRBV9,TRBJ2-7,.,.,14,CASSVTGSSYEQYF,TGTGCCAGCAGCGTAACGGGAAGCTCCTACGAGCAGTACTTC
TRBV10-1,TRBJ2-1,.,TRBD2,15,CASSGAGESYNEQFF,TGCGCCAGCAGTGGAGCGGGAGAATCCTACAATGAGCAGTTCTTC
TRBV30,TRBJ2-1,.,TRBD1,11,CAFQGVDEQFF,TGTGCCTTTCAGGGGGTAGATGAGCAGTTCTTC
TRBV12-5,TRBJ1-5,.,.,14,CASGLRNSNQPQHF,TGTGCTAGTGGTTTGCGTAATAGCAATCAGCCCCAGCATTTT
TRBV28,TRBJ1-3,.,.,16,CASSPLLEGSGNTIYF,TGTGCCAGCAGTCCGCTCCTGGAGGGCTCTGGAAACACCATATATTTT
TRBV6-5,TRBJ1-2,.,.,16,CASSYAPYSANYGYTF,TGTGCCAGCAGTTACGCGCCATACAGTGCAAACTATGGCTACACCTTC
TRBV29-1,TRBJ2-1,.,TRBD2,13,CSVGTSGNNEQFF,TGCAGCGTTGGTACTAGCGGGAACAATGAGCAGTTCTTC
TRBV5-1,TRBJ1-1,.,.,13,CASSSSTGTEAFF,TGCGCCAGCAGCTCTTCGACGGGGACTGAAGCTTTCTTT
TRBV28,TRBJ2-7,.,.,14,CASSLNIQAYEQYF,TGTGCCAGCAGTTTAAACATCCAGGCCTACGAGCAGTACTTC
TRBV2,TRBJ2-1,.,.,12,CASTGSGDGQFF,TGTGCCAGCACCGGTAGCGGAGACGGGCAGTTCTTC
TRBV28,TRBJ1-1,.,TRBD1,16,CASSSAGDRENTEAFF,TGTGCCAGCAGTTCCGCCGGGGACAGGGAAAACACTGAAGCTTTCTTT
TRBV9,TRBJ1-1,few,TRBD1,14,CASRSGTGDTEAFF,TGTGCCAGCAGGTCCGGGACAGGGGACACTGAAGCTTTCTTT
TRBV5-6,TRBJ2-7,.,TRBD1,14,CASSPSTGMREQYF,TGTGCCAGCAGCCCATCGACAGGGATGAGAGAGCAGTACTTC
TRBV5-1,TRBJ1-1,.,TRBD1,14,CASSPQGAEPEAFF,TGCGCCAGCAGCCCCCAGGGGGCAGAACCTGAAGCTTTCTTT
TRBV5-1,TRBJ2-1,.,.,16,CASSTIFLSSYNEQFF,TGCGCCAGCAGCACCATCTTTCTGAGCTCCTACAATGAGCAGTTCTTC
TRBV28,TRBJ2-3,.,TRBD2,17,CASGPPRTSGSTDTQYF,TGTGCCAGCGGCCCCCCCCGGACTAGCGGAAGCACAGATACGCAGTATTTT
TRBV28,TRBJ2-3,.,TRBD1,13,CASSTTGADTQYF,TGTGCCAGCAGTACAACAGGGGCCGATACGCAGTATTTT
TRBV19,TRBJ2-7,.,.,13,CASSSGQPYEQYF,TGTGCCAGTAGCAGCGGGCAACCCTACGAGCAGTACTTC
TRBV5-1,TRBJ1-2,.,TRBD1,17,CASSLGISSQGNYGYTF,TGCGCCAGCAGCTTGGGGATAAGTTCACAGGGGAACTATGGCTACACCTTC
TRBV7-9,TRBJ2-1,.,TRBD2,17,CASSRKGTSGSINEQFF,TGTGCCAGCAGTCGGAAGGGGACTAGCGGGAGTATCAATGAGCAGTTCTTC
TRBV4-1,TRBJ1-3,.,.,16,CASSQVRGIPGNTIYF,TGCGCCAGCAGCCAAGTGCGAGGGATTCCTGGAAACACCATATATTTT
TRBV6-1,TRBJ1-2,.,.,17,CAGSEMGHLQNNYGYTF,TGTGCCGGCAGTGAAATGGGACACCTGCAAAATAACTATGGCTACACCTTC
TRBV27,TRBJ1-2,.,TRBD1,15,CASSFSGTGGYGYTF,TGTGCCAGCAGTTTCTCCGGGACAGGGGGCTATGGCTACACCTTC
TRBV28,TRBJ1-1,.,.,15,CASSPFLGGPEEAFF,TGTGCCAGCAGCCCCTTTCTCGGGGGGCCAGAGGAAGCTTTCTTT
TRBV5-1,TRBJ1-1,.,.,15,CASTLPGLTSGGAFF,TGCGCCAGCACCCTTCCGGGACTCACGTCTGGAGGAGCTTTCTTT
TRBV14,TRBJ2-3,.,TRBD2,18,CASSVNPGLADSRDTQYF,TGTGCCAGCAGCGTCAATCCGGGACTAGCGGATAGCAGAGATACGCAGTATTTT
TRBV7-9,TRBJ2-7,.,.,14,CASSKNNRAYEQYF,TGTGCCAGCAGCAAAAACAACAGGGCCTACGAGCAGTACTTC
TRBV5-4,TRBJ2-7,.,TRBD2,14,CASKTGLASHEQYF,TGTGCCAGCAAAACGGGACTAGCTTCCCACGAGCAGTACTTC
TRBV5-1,TRBJ1-5,.,TRBD1,14,CASSLGTGDQPQHF,TGCGCCAGCAGCTTGGGGACAGGGGATCAGCCCCAGCATTTT
TRBV5-4,TRBJ2-7,.,TRBD2,16,CASSLGTSGSSYEQYF,TGTGCCAGCAGCTTGGGGACTAGCGGGAGCTCCTACGAGCAGTACTTC
TRBV4-2,TRBJ2-7,.,TRBD2,15,CASSQSLAGVYEQYF,TGTGCCAGCAGCCAAAGCCTAGCGGGGGTCTACGAGCAGTACTTC
TRBV5-1,TRBJ2-1,.,TRBD2,14,CASSRASGNNEQFF,TGCGCCAGCAGCCGTGCTAGCGGGAACAATGAGCAGTTCTTC
TRBV6-5,TRBJ2-4,.,TRBD1,15,CASRGSGTAKNIQYF,TGTGCCAGCAGGGGGTCGGGGACAGCTAAAAACATTCAGTACTTC
TRBV18,TRBJ2-1,.,.,17,CASSLAGAGSWVNEQFF,TGTGCCAGCTCCCTCGCTGGGGCGGGATCTTGGGTTAATGAGCAGTTCTTC
TRBV19,TRBJ2-7,.,TRBD1,15,CASSIGQGVSYEQYF,TGTGCCAGTAGTATAGGACAGGGGGTCTCGTACGAGCAGTACTTC
TRBV6-1,TRBJ2-7,.,.,13,CASTGERSYEQYF,TGTGCCAGCACCGGAGAGAGATCCTACGAGCAGTACTTC
TRBV4-1,TRBJ1-4,.,TRBD1,17,CASSRQGLIPWNEKLFF,TGCGCCAGCAGCCGACAGGGTTTAATCCCCTGGAATGAAAAACTGTTTTTT